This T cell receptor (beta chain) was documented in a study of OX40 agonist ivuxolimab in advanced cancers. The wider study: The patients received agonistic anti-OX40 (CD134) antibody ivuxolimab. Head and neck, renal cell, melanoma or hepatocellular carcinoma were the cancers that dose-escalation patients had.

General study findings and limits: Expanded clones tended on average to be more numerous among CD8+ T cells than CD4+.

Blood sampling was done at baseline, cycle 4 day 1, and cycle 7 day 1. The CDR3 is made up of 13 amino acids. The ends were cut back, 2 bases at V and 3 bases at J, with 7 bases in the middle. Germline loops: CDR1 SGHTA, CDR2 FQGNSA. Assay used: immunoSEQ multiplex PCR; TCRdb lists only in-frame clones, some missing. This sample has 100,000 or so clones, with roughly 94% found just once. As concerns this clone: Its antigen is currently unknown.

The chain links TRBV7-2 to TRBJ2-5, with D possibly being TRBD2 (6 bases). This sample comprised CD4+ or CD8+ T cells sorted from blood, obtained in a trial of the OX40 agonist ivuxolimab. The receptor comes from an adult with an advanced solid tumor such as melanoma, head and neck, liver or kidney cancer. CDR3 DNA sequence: TGTGCCAGCAGCTTATGGGGGGAAGAGACCCAGTACTTC. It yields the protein CASSLWGEETQYF.